A single sample gave rise to the 15 T cell receptor beta chains below, sequenced in a study of PD-L1 blockade in urothelial cancer (dated by TCRdb to 2017 to 2019). The time point label for this specimen denotes: pretreatment peripheral blood. Receptor amplification or capture employed the immunoSEQ multiplex PCR assay. TCRdb retrieved this table from immuneACCESS and kept in-frame rearrangements only. Not all clones are present; in checked studies, unresolved V genes account for under half, and no reason is known for the remainder. A total of 60,000 to 65,000 clones appear in this sample, approximately 80% of them only once. Jointly, the top ten make up 3.2% of the sample. The starting material was PBMCs, obtained around atezolizumab (anti-PD-L1) treatment. These receptors were taken from a man in his 70s with urothelial cancer.

The rearrangement joins TRBV10-3 to TRBJ1-2; TRBD1 matches 9 bases. CDR3 size: 16 residues. V lost 0 bases, J lost 6 bases, and 8 bases stayed unmatched. Germline CDR1 ENHRY, CDR2 SYGVKD. The CDR3 here is CAISESPDRGSDGYTF. CDR3 nucleotide sequence: TGTGCCATCAGTGAGTCCCCAGACAGGGGGAGCGATGGCTACACCTTC.

This chain joins TRBV25-1 and TRBJ2-2, with 7 bases aligning to TRBD2. The length of the CDR3 is 15 residues. V lost 4 bases and J lost 1; bases outside the gene matches: 3. The germline V gene encodes CDR1 MGHDK and CDR2 SYGVNS. CDR3 region: CASSARGRNTGELFF. In nucleotides, the CDR3 is TGTGCCAGCAGTGCCCGCGGGAGGAACACCGGGGAGCTGTTTTTT.

This clone has more than one count but fewer than ten. The rearrangement uses TRBV5-8 and TRBJ2-6; TRBD1 matches at 10 bases. The CDR3 totals 18 residues. Germline loops: CDR1 SGHTS, CDR2 YDEGEE. V was clipped by 4 bases and J by 2 bases; unmatched bases: 9. The CDR3 here is CASSARQGASAGANVLTF. For the CDR3, the DNA is TGTGCCAGCAGCGCCAGACAGGGGGCGAGTGCTGGGGCCAACGTCCTGACTTTC.

This chain connects TRBV19 to TRBJ1-2; the D gene is possibly TRBD1 (6 bases). Trimming pared 1 base from V and 7 bases from J, leaving 16 bases between. CDR1 is LNHDA, CDR2 SQIVND, per germline (reference sequence). This CDR3 is 15 amino acids long. The CDR3 DNA reads TGTGCCAGTAGTATAGTCGGCAGGGGCCGGGGTGGCTACACCTTC. This codes for CASSIVGRGRGGYTF.

The chain couples TRBV5-1 to TRBJ2-2; 8 nucleotides match TRBD2. The junction had 7 bases not matched to a gene; V was cut back by 4 bases and J by 2 bases. The V gene's germline CDR1 is SGHRS and CDR2 YFSETQ. The CDR3 loop spans 16 amino acids. The chain's CDR3 is CASSIGLAENTGELFF. CDR3 DNA sequence: TGCGCCAGCAGCATTGGACTAGCTGAAAACACCGGGGAGCTGTTTTTT.

This clone showed up just once. Other DNA sequences in the same sample also yield this CDR3. The chain recombines TRBV11-3 with TRBJ2-3; 7 positions match TRBD2. The CDR3 runs to 14 residues. Germline V gene sequence: CDR1 SGHNT, CDR2 YENEEA. V was pared by 2 bases and J by 2 bases, with 1 base of the junction left unmatched. The CDR3: CASSLLADTDTQYF. The CDR3 DNA follows: TGTGCCAGCAGCTTACTAGCGGACACAGATACGCAGTATTTT.

Comments on this clone: A junction end diverges from the germline sequence, so it may reflect a read error. The rearrangement joins TRBV15 to TRBJ1-5, with 8 bases lining up with TRBD1. The CDR3 totals 14 residues. CDR1 is LNHNV, CDR2 YYDKDF, per germline (reference sequence). In DNA form, the CDR3 reads TGTGCCACCAGCCGAGACAGGGGTAATCAGCCCCAGCATTTT. Residues: CATSRDRGNQPQHF.

This clone came up a few times. The chain joins TRBV7-6 to TRBJ2-7, with D possibly being TRBD1 (6 bases). Trimming removed 5 bases from V and 2 bases from J, with 13 bases in between. The CDR3 has 14 amino acids. Per germline, CDR1 SGHVS and CDR2 FNYEAQ. CDR3 loop: CASSTGQFPYEQYF. The CDR3 nucleotides read TGTGCCAGCAGCACCGGACAGTTCCCCTACGAGCAGTACTTC.

The rearrangement links TRBV10-3 to TRBJ1-1; 7 nucleotides line up with TRBD1. The germline gives CDR1 ENHRY, CDR2 SYGVKD. This CDR3 has 13 residues. V lost 3 bases, J lost 4 bases, and 2 bases stayed unmatched. The CDR3 here is CAISDRQGTEAFF. The CDR3 DNA reads as TGTGCCATCAGTGATCGACAGGGCACTGAAGCTTTCTTT.

This clone was counted once. The chain uses TRBV15 and TRBJ1-1, with a weak D call TRBD1 (6 bases). Trimming removed 6 bases from V and 6 bases from J, with 17 bases in between. CDR1 and CDR2 (germline): LNHNV, YYDKDF (reference sequence). The CDR3 has 14 amino acids. In DNA, the CDR3 is TGTGCCACCAGACGCACAGGGCCGTTGGCTGAAGCTTTCTTT. It encodes CATRRTGPLAEAFF.

The chain couples TRBV19 to TRBJ2-7, with D possibly being TRBD2 (6 bases). Germline lookup yields CDR1 LNHDA and CDR2 SQIVND (reference sequence). The CDR3 is 14 amino acids. The germline V and J ends were trimmed by 3 bases and 2 bases, with 11 bases remaining between them. CDR3 amino acids: CASSIRLGPYEQYF. CDR3 DNA: TGTGCCAGTAGTATCCGACTAGGTCCCTACGAGCAGTACTTC.

The chain joins TRBV9 to TRBJ1-5; D gene ambiguous. CDR3 length equals 14 residues. V was shortened by 0 bases and J by 2 bases, with 6 bases between the two germline ends. In germline, CDR1 is SGDLS, CDR2 YYNGEE. The CDR3 spells CASSVAGGNQPQHF. In DNA form, the CDR3 reads TGTGCCAGCAGCGTAGCCGGGGGCAATCAGCCCCAGCATTTT. The complete variable domain, with remaining parts taken from reference TRBV9 and TRBJ1-5, reads DSGVTQTPKHLITATGQRVTLRCSPRSGDLSVYWYQQSLDQGLQFLIQYYNGEERAKGNILERFSAQQFPDLHSELNLSSLELGDSALYFCASSVAGGNQPQHFGDGTRLSIL.

This clone was seen just once. The V call is TRBV28, the J call TRBJ1-5; D gene ambiguous. V was clipped by 6 bases and J by 4 bases, with 22 bases between them. CDR1 and CDR2 from the germline V gene are MDHEN and SYDVKM. The CDR3 consists of 17 residues. CDR3 protein: CASSPRWMRFPNQPQHF. CDR3 bases: TGTGCCAGCAGCCCCCGTTGGATGAGGTTCCCGAATCAGCCCCAGCATTTT.

This clone was seen a handful of times. The DNA for the CDR3 is TGTGCCTGGAGTGCGGGTCCGGGACAGGGGAATCAGCCCCAGCATTTT. Encoded protein: CAWSAGPGQGNQPQHF. The V and J genes are TRBV30 and TRBJ1-5; 10 bases align to TRBD1. The CDR3 is 16 amino acids. From germline, CDR1 is GTSNPN and CDR2 SVGIG (reference sequence). J was trimmed by 4 bases and V by 1 base; bases with no gene match: 7.

This clone was seen once. The V gene is TRBV7-9, the J gene TRBJ2-5; 7 bases align to TRBD1. The germline gives CDR1 SEHNR, CDR2 FQNEAQ (reference sequence). This CDR3 is 14 amino acids long. With V trimmed by 3 bases and J by 2 bases, 3 bases remained unmatched. The CDR3 region is CASSLDRTQETQYF. The CDR3 DNA is TGTGCCAGCAGCTTGGACAGGACTCAAGAGACCCAGTACTTC. The full variable domain, its missing parts supplied by reference TRBV7-9 and TRBJ2-5, is DTGVSQNPRHKITKRGQNVTFRCDPISEHNRLYWYRQTLGQGPEFLTYFQNEAQLEKSRLLSDRFSAERPKGSFSTLEIQRTEQGDSAMYLCASSLDRTQETQYFGPGTRLLVL.